This paragraph reports one T cell receptor (beta chain). What it binds is unknown. Both 60 Vbeta primers and 13 Jbeta primers went into the PCR. The repertoire was sequenced with immunoSEQ multiplex PCR; TCRdb's copy has only in-frame clones and lacks some. This table holds roughly 93,000 clones, under 80% found once. Germline V gene data show CDR1 as MNHEY and CDR2 as SVGAGI. V lost 2 bases, J lost 2 bases, and 5 bases stayed unmatched. This CDR3 is built from 15 residues. This entry is derived from a study of cytomegalovirus exposure and HLA in healthy donors. Overall study results and limits: Data from an earlier analysis indicated that most TCR beta V segments were productive either about 87% or about 30% of the time.

The chain carries TRBV6-5 and TRBJ2-7, with 8 bases that match TRBD1. This TCR came from a human donor in good health. Sequenced sample: PBMCs. DNA of the CDR3: TGTGCCAGCAGTTACCGGACAGGGACCACCTACGAGCAGTACTTC. This encodes CASSYRTGTTYEQYF.